This T cell receptor (beta chain) comes out of a study of identifying expanded T cells in peripheral blood. Study findings and constraints: Clone count variance between roughly 2-week samples rose with total template count. Around 1.2 clones differed between technical replicates, versus around 15 and 19 over time.

With respect to this clone: What it binds is not known.

Germline values: CDR1 MNHEY, CDR2 SVGAGI. The CDR3 has 15 residues. The V and J ends lost 7 bases and 2 bases, in that order; junction bases with no gene match: 8. Only in-frame clones appear in the TCRdb table, and some are missing; sequencing was by immunoSEQ multiplex PCR. Found here are more than 45,000 clones, roughly nine tenths of them singletons; the top ten hold about 3.7%. The sequenced sample was blood. The sequence derives from a person between 18 and 75 years old in good health. V gene TRBV6-5 combines with J gene TRBJ2-1, with TRBD2 matching 7 bases. In nucleotides, the CDR3 is TGTGCCAGCACCCTGGCGGGGGAACCCTACAATGAGCAGTTCTTC. Amino acid sequence: CASTLAGEPYNEQFF.